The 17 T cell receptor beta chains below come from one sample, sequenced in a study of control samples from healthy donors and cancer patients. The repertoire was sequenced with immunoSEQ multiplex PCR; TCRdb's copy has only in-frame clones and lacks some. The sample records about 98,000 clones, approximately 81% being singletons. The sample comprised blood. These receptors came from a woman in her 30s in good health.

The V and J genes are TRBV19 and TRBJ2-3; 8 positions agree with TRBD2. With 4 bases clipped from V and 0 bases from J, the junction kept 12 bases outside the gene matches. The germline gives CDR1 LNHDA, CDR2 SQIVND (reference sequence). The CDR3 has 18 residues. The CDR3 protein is CASSRASGGGYSTDTQYF. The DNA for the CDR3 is TGTGCCAGTAGTAGAGCCAGCGGGGGCGGATATAGCACAGATACGCAGTATTTT.

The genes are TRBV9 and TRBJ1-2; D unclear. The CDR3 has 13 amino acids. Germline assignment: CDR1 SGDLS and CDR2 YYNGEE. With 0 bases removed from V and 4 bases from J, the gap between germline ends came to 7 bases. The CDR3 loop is CASSVDSSYGYTF. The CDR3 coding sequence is TGTGCCAGCAGCGTAGACTCAAGCTATGGCTACACCTTC.

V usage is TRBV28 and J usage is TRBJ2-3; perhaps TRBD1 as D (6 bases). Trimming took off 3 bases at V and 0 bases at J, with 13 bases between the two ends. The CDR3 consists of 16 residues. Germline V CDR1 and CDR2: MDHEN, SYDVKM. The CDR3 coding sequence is TGTGCCAGCAGTTTTATGACAGGTCCTAGCACAGATACGCAGTATTTT. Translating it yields CASSFMTGPSTDTQYF.

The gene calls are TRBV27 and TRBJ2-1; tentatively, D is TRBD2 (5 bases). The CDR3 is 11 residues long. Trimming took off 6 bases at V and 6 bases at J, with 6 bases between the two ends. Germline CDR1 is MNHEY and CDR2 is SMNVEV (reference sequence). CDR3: CASRGSNEQFF. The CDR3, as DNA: TGTGCCAGCAGGGGGAGCAATGAGCAGTTCTTC.

The CDR3 nucleotides read TGTGCCAGCAGTGCCCCGACAGGGGGTCTTGGTCAGCCCCAGCATTTT. Amino acids: CASSAPTGGLGQPQHF. The gene calls are TRBV6-1 and TRBJ1-5, with 9 bases matching TRBD1. With 4 bases clipped from V and 6 bases from J, the junction kept 10 bases outside the gene matches. Germline CDR1 is MNHNS and CDR2 is SASEGT. This CDR3 has 16 amino acids.

As DNA, the CDR3 is TGTGCCAGCAGTCCCGGGCCGGTCCACAATTCACCCCTCCACTTT. Its translation: CASSPGPVHNSPLHF. The chain carries TRBV6-6 and TRBJ1-6; D remains ambiguous. Germline V gives CDR1 MNHNY, CDR2 SVGAGI (reference sequence). The CDR3 is 15 amino acids. Trimming stripped 5 bases from V and 7 bases from J, with 15 bases between.

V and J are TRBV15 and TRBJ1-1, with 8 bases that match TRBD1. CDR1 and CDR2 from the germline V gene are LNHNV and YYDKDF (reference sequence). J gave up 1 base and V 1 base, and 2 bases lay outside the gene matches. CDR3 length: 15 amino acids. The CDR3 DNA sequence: TGTGCCACCAGCAGAGCGGGGACAGGGAACACTGAAGCTTTCTTT. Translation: CATSRAGTGNTEAFF.

The CDR3 spells CASTMTGYSTDTQYF. For the CDR3, the DNA is TGTGCCAGCACCATGACAGGGTATAGCACAGATACGCAGTATTTT. The chain employs TRBV7-3 and TRBJ2-3, with 7 positions matching TRBD1. The CDR3 sequence is 15 residues long. Germline CDR1 SGHTA, CDR2 FQGTGA. Trimming removed 7 bases from V and 0 bases from J; junction bases left unmatched: 7.

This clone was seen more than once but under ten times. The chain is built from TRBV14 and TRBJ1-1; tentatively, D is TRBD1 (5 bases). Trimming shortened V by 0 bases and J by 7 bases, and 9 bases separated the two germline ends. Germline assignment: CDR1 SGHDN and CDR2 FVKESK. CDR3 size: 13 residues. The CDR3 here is CASSQDIGGEAFF. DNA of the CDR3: TGTGCCAGCAGCCAAGATATTGGGGGTGAAGCTTTCTTT.

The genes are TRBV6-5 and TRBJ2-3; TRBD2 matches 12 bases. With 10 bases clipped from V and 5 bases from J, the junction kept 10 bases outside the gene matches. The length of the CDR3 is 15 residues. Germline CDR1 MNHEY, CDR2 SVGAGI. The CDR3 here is CATNVPSGGGDTQYF. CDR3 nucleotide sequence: TGTGCCACCAACGTTCCTAGCGGGGGGGGAGATACGCAGTATTTT.

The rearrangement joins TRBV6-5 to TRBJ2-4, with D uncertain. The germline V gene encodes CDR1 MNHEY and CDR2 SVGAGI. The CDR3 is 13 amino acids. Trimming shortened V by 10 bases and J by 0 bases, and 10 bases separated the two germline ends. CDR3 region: CATADLAKNIQYF. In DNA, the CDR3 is TGTGCCACCGCCGATTTAGCCAAAAACATTCAGTACTTC.

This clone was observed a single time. In DNA form, the CDR3 reads TGTGCCAGCAGCCAAGGAGGGGCCAACGTCCTGACTTTC. As protein: CASSQGGANVLTF. The V and J genes are TRBV14 and TRBJ2-6; D remains unclear. The germline V gene has CDR1 SGHDN and CDR2 FVKESK. The CDR3 runs 13 residues. V was cut by 1 base and J by 4 bases, with 2 bases left in between.

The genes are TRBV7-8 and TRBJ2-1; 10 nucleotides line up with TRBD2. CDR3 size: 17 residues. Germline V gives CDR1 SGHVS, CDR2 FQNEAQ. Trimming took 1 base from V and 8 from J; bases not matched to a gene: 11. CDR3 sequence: CASSLGLSGLATHEQFF. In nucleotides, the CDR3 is TGTGCCAGCAGCTTAGGACTATCGGGACTAGCGACGCATGAGCAGTTCTTC.

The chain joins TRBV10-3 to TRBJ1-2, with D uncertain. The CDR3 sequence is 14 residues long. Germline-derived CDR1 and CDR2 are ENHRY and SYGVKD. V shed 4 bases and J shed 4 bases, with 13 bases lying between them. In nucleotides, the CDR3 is TGTGCCATCAGTGGTGCAAGGTTGGGCTATGGCTACACCTTC. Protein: CAISGARLGYGYTF.

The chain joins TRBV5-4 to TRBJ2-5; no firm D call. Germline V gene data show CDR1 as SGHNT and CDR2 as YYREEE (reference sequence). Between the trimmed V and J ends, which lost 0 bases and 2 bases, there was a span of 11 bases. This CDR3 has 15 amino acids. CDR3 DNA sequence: TGTGCCAGCAGCTTGGAACGGAACCAACAAGAGACCCAGTACTTC. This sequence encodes CASSLERNQQETQYF.

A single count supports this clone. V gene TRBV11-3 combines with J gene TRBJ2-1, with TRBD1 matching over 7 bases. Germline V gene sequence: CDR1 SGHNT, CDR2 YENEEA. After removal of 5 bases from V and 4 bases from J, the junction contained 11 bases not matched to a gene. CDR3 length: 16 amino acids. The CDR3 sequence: CASSPKTGTNYNEQFF. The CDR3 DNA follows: TGTGCCAGCAGCCCCAAGACAGGGACGAATTACAATGAGCAGTTCTTC.

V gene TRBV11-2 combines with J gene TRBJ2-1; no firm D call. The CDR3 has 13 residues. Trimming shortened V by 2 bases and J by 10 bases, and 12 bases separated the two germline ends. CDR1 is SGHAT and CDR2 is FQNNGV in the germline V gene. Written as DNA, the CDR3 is TGTGCCAGCAGCTTATCACATTACGGGGAGCAGTTCTTC. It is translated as CASSLSHYGEQFF.